This paragraph covers one TCR beta chain sequence. Its cognate antigen is unknown. With 0 bases clipped from V and 4 bases from J, the junction kept 4 bases outside the gene matches. The CDR3 totals 16 residues. Germline V gene data show CDR1 as MNHEY and CDR2 as SVGAGI. The repertoire was sequenced with immunoSEQ multiplex PCR; TCRdb's copy has only in-frame clones and lacks some. The table records about 40,000 clones, 60% to 80% of them present only once. This sample is part of a study of radiotherapy plus CTLA-4 blockade in lung cancer. Findings and limits, study-wide: Radiotherapy plus ipilimumab was followed by expansion in blood of tumor-derived TCR clones.

The TCR was taken from a human donor with non-small cell lung cancer that progressed on radiotherapy plus ipilimumab. Sequenced here: peripheral blood, sampled from a patient treated with radiotherapy plus ipilimumab. This chain uses TRBV6-5 with TRBJ1-3, with TRBD1 identical over 9 bases. CDR3 in DNA: TGTGCCAGCAGTTACTCGGGACAGGGTTACGGAAACACCATATATTTT. This encodes CASSYSGQGYGNTIYF.